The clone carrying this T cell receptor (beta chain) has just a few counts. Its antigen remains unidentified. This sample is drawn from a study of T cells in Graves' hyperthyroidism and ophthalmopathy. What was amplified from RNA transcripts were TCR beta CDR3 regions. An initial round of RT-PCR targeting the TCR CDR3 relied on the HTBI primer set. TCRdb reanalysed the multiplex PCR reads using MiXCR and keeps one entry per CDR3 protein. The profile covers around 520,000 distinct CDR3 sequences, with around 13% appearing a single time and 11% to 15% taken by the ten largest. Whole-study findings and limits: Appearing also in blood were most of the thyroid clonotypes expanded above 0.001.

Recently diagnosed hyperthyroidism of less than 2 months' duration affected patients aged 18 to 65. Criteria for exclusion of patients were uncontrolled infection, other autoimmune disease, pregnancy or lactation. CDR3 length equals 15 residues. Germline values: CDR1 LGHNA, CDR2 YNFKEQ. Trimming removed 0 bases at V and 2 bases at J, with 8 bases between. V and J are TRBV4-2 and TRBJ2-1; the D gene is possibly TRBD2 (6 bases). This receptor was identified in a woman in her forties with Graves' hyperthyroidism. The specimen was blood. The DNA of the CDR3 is TGTGCCAGCAGCCAAGAAGTAGCGGCCTACAATGAGCAGTTCTTC. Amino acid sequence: CASSQEVAAYNEQFF.